Listed here are 24 T cell receptor beta chains from one sample, sequenced in a study of tumor and adjacent non-tumor tissue in lung cancer. The library came from three nested PCR rounds adapted from ARM-PCR protocols. TCRdb used MiXCR to reprocess the multiplex PCR reads, holding one entry per CDR3 protein. The table includes about 76,000 distinct CDR3 sequences, roughly 75% detected once. No cell sorting was done before RNA was extracted from the tissue. Sequencing was performed on lung tumor tissue. The receptors stem from a woman aged 70 to 79 with non-small cell lung cancer.

The gene calls are TRBV20-1 and TRBJ1-1; D call uncertain. Trimming stripped 4 bases from V and 4 bases from J, with 16 bases between. CDR3 size: 14 residues. CDR1 DFQATT and CDR2 SNEGSKA come from the germline V gene (reference sequence). The CDR3 protein is CSAKDGLVVTEAFF. The CDR3 bases are TGCAGTGCTAAAGACGGATTGGTGGTCACTGAAGCTTTCTTT.

The J gene is TRBJ2-7, the V gene TRBV11-2; perhaps TRBD2 as D (5 bases). V lost 7 bases and J lost 7, with 20 bases in between. From germline, CDR1 is SGHAT and CDR2 FQNNGV. The CDR3 loop spans 14 amino acids. The CDR3 nucleotides are TGTGCCAGCAACCGGACTTATGCGGATATAGAGCAGTACTTC. The encoded protein is CASNRTYADIEQYF.

This clonotype has at least ten counts. V and J are TRBV13 and TRBJ1-5; the match to TRBD1 covers 9 bases. The germline CDR1 and CDR2 sequences are PRHDT and FYEKMQ (reference sequence). This CDR3 region has 12 residues. V shed 4 bases, J shed 12 bases, and the junction held 4 bases outside the gene matches. The CDR3 spells CASSWGQGLQHF. The CDR3 coding sequence is TGTGCCAGCAGCTGGGGACAGGGACTCCAGCATTTT.

Regarding this clonotype: Its ends do not fully match the called genes, so a read error is possible. The chain couples TRBV6-2 or TRBV6-3 to TRBJ1-2, with D uncertain. Germline CDR1 is MNHEY and CDR2 is SVGEGT. The CDR3 spans 14 residues. The CDR3 bases are TGTGTCAGCAGTGACCCCGACGGGATTGGGCACCCACCCTTC. Protein sequence: CVSSDPDGIGHPPF.

Points on this clonotype: The CDR3 ends on some other residue instead of the conserved phenylalanine or tryptophan, so this is likely a read error. Because the CDR3's place on the DNA is in doubt, the DNA is left out and the CDR3 is given as listed by TCRdb. This chain's CDR3 is CASSEPRLGTGYYEECI. The chain couples TRBV10-2 to TRBJ2-7; the D call TRBD1 from the table was never checked on the DNA. Germline loops: CDR1 WSHSY, CDR2 SAAADI. From its first to its last residue, the CDR3 has 17 amino acids.

This clonotype was seen only once. One junction end disagrees with the germline gene, perhaps due to a read error. This chain links TRBV6-1 with TRBJ1-1, with D unresolved. This CDR3 region has 13 residues. Germline-derived CDR1 and CDR2 are MNHNS and SASEGT. The CDR3 loop reads CASSEAAWTEAFF. Here the CDR3 DNA reads TGTGCAAGCAGTGAAGCCGCGTGGACTGAAGCTTTCTTT.

This clonotype was detected many times. The CDR3 region has the DNA TGTGCCAGCAGCCGACGGACAGGGGGCGTGGAGACCCAGTACTTC. This codes for CASSRRTGGVETQYF. This rearrangement joins TRBV28 to TRBJ2-5; 11 nucleotides match TRBD1. Germline assignment: CDR1 MDHEN and CDR2 SYDVKM. The trim removed 6 bases at V and 5 bases at J, leaving 8 bases unmatched. CDR3 length: 15 amino acids. The variable domain in full, completed from reference TRBV28 and TRBJ2-5, reads DVKVTQSSRYLVKRTGEKVFLECVQDMDHENMFWYRQDPGLGLRLIYFSYDVKMKEKGDIPEGYSVSREKKERFSLILESASTNQTSMYLCASSRRTGGVETQYFGPGTRLLVL.

A note on this clonotype: One junction end disagrees with the germline gene, perhaps due to a read error. CDR3 region: CIARDGRLAGDPEQLF. The CDR3 nucleotides are TGCATTGCTAGAGATGGAAGGCTAGCGGGAGACCCTGAGCAGCTCTTC. This rearrangement joins TRBV20-1 to TRBJ2-1, with 10 positions matching TRBD2. The CDR3 is 16 residues long. CDR1 and CDR2 (germline): DFQATT, SNEGSKA (reference sequence).

Comments on this clonotype: The junction departs from germline at one end; a sequencing error may be responsible. The chain joins TRBV5-4 to TRBJ2-3; the D gene is possibly TRBD2 (6 bases). Germline V gene lookup returns CDR1 SGHNT and CDR2 YYREEE (reference sequence). The CDR3 extends over 14 amino acids. The DNA for the CDR3 is TGCGCCAACAGCGTGTCGGGACTCACAGATACGCAGTATTTT. Protein product: CANSVSGLTDTQYF.

As regards this clonotype: This CDR3 is missing its conserved last phenylalanine or tryptophan, likely due to a read error. The chain has TRBV29-1 and TRBJ2-3; 10 bases are shared with TRBD2. This CDR3 contains 13 residues. Per germline, CDR1 SQVTM and CDR2 ANQGSEA. Trimming cost V 6 bases and J 3 bases; bases outside gene matches: 3. The CDR3 DNA reads TGCAGCGTCCGGACTAGCGGTACAGATACGCAGTATTCA. Translated, it gives CSVRTSGTDTQYS.

The chain uses TRBV29-1 and TRBJ1-1; D not resolved. Trimming pared 6 bases from V and 7 bases from J, leaving 15 bases between. The CDR3 runs 12 residues. Germline V gene sequence: CDR1 SQVTM, CDR2 ANQGSEA. Here the CDR3 DNA reads TGCAGCGTACCTACTGTGAGACATGAAGCTTTCTTT. Amino acids: CSVPTVRHEAFF.

V usage is TRBV7-3 and J usage is TRBJ2-5; 7 bases agree with TRBD1. CDR1 and CDR2 from the germline V gene are SGHTA and FQGTGA. This CDR3 has 13 residues. V trimming: 3 bases; J trimming: 5 bases; junction bases outside the gene matches: 3. The CDR3, as DNA: TGTGCCAGCAGCTTGAGCAGGGGGGAGACCCAGTACTTC. Encoded protein: CASSLSRGETQYF.

Turning to this clonotype: One end of the junction does not line up with germline, which may come from a read error. The rearrangement joins TRBV5-4 to TRBJ2-2; maybe TRBD2 (5 bases). CDR1 and CDR2 from the germline V gene are SGHNT and YYREEE (reference sequence). The CDR3 runs to 16 residues. The CDR3 region is CASNLAMGVNTGELLF. The DNA for the CDR3 is TGTGCCAGCAACTTGGCCATGGGAGTCAACACCGGGGAGCTGCTTTTT. The full variable domain, in which reference TRBV5-4 and TRBJ2-2 provide the parts outside the CDR3, is ETGVTQSPTHLIKTRGQQVTLRCSSQSGHNTVSWYQQALGQGPQFIFQYYREEENGRGNFPPRFSGLQFPNYSSELNVNALELDDSALYLCASNLAMGVNTGELLFGEGSRLTVL.

Comment on this clonotype: Germline and junction disagree at one end, which may indicate a read error. The chain links TRBV6-1 to TRBJ1-5; TRBD1 is a possible D gene (5 bases). Germline lookup yields CDR1 MNHNS and CDR2 SASEGT. This CDR3 has 14 amino acids. The CDR3 protein is CVSLIRGSNRPQHF. CDR3 sequence (DNA): TGTGTCAGCCTCATAAGGGGTAGCAATCGGCCCCAGCATTTT.

To note about this clonotype: The junction and the germline gene differ at one end; a read error may be behind it. This chain connects TRBV30 to TRBJ1-5; TRBD1 matches 8 bases. The germline V gene has CDR1 GTSNPN and CDR2 SVGIG (reference sequence). This CDR3 region has 17 residues. For the CDR3, the DNA is TGTGCCTTGAGTCCTGGATTCCGCAGGGGGCTCAATCAGCCCCAGCATTTT. Encoded protein: CALSPGFRRGLNQPQHF.

About this clonotype itself: This may arise from a read error, as a much more abundant clone is one base away. No conserved phenylalanine or tryptophan ends this CDR3, so it is likely a read error. The rearrangement joins TRBV30 to TRBJ2-1, with 11 bases fitting TRBD2. Germline values: CDR1 GTSNPN, CDR2 SVGIG (reference sequence). With 5 bases clipped from V and 8 bases from J, the junction kept 14 bases outside the gene matches. The length of the CDR3 is 16 residues. The CDR3 protein is CAWAGVAGGLFDEQFL. CDR3 nucleotides: TGTGCCTGGGCGGGGGTAGCGGGAGGGTTATTCGATGAGCAGTTCTTA.

The gene calls are TRBV10-2 and TRBJ1-6, with D possibly TRBD1 on 5 matching bases. CDR1 is WSHSY and CDR2 is SAAADI in the germline V gene. V lost 4 bases to trimming and J lost 14 bases, with 18 bases between them. The CDR3 runs 14 residues. The CDR3 nucleotides are TGCGCCAGCAGTGTTTGGCAGGGAAACCAATCCCTCCACTTT. It yields the protein CASSVWQGNQSLHF.

As regards this clonotype: A much larger clone lies a single base off, so this may be a read error. The CDR3 protein is CDSSSSSRREETQYF. The DNA of the CDR3 is TGCGACAGCAGCTCATCGAGCAGGAGGGAAGAGACCCAGTACTTC. This chain connects TRBV5-1 to TRBJ2-5; a weak D match, TRBD2 (6 bases). Germline V gene sequence: CDR1 SGHRS, CDR2 YFSETQ. This CDR3 comprises 15 residues. Drawing the rest from reference TRBV5-1 and TRBJ2-5, the complete variable domain is KAGVTQTPRYLIKTRGQQVTLSCSPISGHRSVSWYQQTPGQGLQFLFEYFSETQRNKGNFPGRFSGRQFSNSRSEMNVSTLELGDSALYLCDSSSSSRREETQYFGPGTRLLVL.

The rearrangement joins TRBV6-1 to TRBJ1-5; a possible D gene is TRBD1 (5 bases). The CDR3 is 15 amino acids. The V gene lost 3 bases and the J gene lost 15 bases, with 24 bases spanning the gap. CDR1 is MNHNS and CDR2 is SASEGT in the germline V gene. CDR3 protein: CASSDFLRDPGLRHF. CDR3 bases: TGTGCCAGCAGTGACTTTCTCAGGGACCCAGGGCTCCGGCATTTT.

This chain joins TRBV6-5 and TRBJ1-2, with 9 bases identical to TRBD1. V dropped 9 bases and J dropped 4; count of bases not matched to a gene: 12. Germline V lookup: CDR1 MNHEY, CDR2 SVGAGI. The CDR3 runs to 15 residues. The CDR3 loop is CASKGQGLFVYGYTF. DNA for the CDR3: TGTGCCAGTAAGGGACAGGGTCTCTTCGTCTATGGCTACACCTTC.

Regarding this clonotype: One base away lies a much larger clone, so this may be a sequencing read error. The chain has TRBV20-1 and TRBJ2-1, with 11 bases that match TRBD2. Germline-derived CDR1 and CDR2 are DFQATT and SNEGSKA (reference sequence). CDR3 length: 20 residues. The DNA of the CDR3 is TGCAGTGCTAGCGCTACCCCGGGACTAGCGGAGGGGAGCTCCTACAATGAGCAGTTATTC. It is translated as CSASATPGLAEGSSYNEQLF.

A remark on this clonotype: At one of its ends the junction is not consistent with the germline gene, which may arise from a read error. The V call is TRBV18, the J call TRBJ2-3; D ambiguous. CDR3 length equals 15 residues. The germline CDR1 and CDR2 sequences are KGHSH and LQKENI. Written as DNA, the CDR3 is TGTGCCAGGTCACCCGAATCCACCAGCACAGATACGCAGTATTTT. Amino acid sequence: CARSPESTSTDTQYF.

The rearrangement joins TRBV28 to TRBJ1-5, with 7 bases lining up with TRBD1. Germline CDR1 MDHEN, CDR2 SYDVKM. The trim removed 3 bases at V and 4 bases at J, leaving 6 bases unmatched. CDR3 length: 15 amino acids. CDR3 nucleotides: TGTGCCAGCAGTTTCGGCAGGGGGACGAATCAGCCCCAGCATTTT. Its protein is CASSFGRGTNQPQHF.

Of note for this clonotype: Just one base apart from a much larger clone, this may be a read error. This rearrangement joins TRBV7-9 to TRBJ2-3, with D perhaps matching TRBD1 (5 bases). The CDR3 is 13 amino acids. In germline, CDR1 is SEHNR, CDR2 FQNEAQ (reference sequence). The CDR3 coding sequence is TGTGCCAGCAACTTAGAGTACCAGGGCACAAAGTATTTT. Translated: CASNLEYQGTKYF.